These 15 T cell receptor beta chains share one sample of origin, sequenced in a study of shared clonotypes between healthy human individuals. Data came from immunoSEQ multiplex PCR; TCRdb stores just in-frame clones and leaves some out. The table shows 90,000 to 120,000 clones, with under 70% occurring only once. Sequencing input: memory CD8+ T cells sorted from blood. Subset described: CD45RO+ cells pooled with CCR7-negative TemRA cells. These receptors originate from a woman in her 30s in good health.

The chain employs TRBV6-5 and TRBJ2-7; the match to TRBD1 covers 8 bases. J gave up 3 bases and V 2 bases, and 6 bases lay outside the gene matches. CDR3 length equals 15 residues. Germline-derived CDR1 and CDR2 are MNHEY and SVGAGI. The CDR3 sequence is CASSYDGTGIYEQYF. The CDR3, as DNA: TGTGCCAGCAGTTACGATGGGACAGGAATCTACGAGCAGTACTTC.

This clone has just one count. The chain carries TRBV15 and TRBJ2-2; D perhaps matches TRBD1 (7 bases). V was cut by 5 bases and J by 4 bases, with 20 bases left in between. Germline assignment: CDR1 LNHNV and CDR2 YYDKDF (reference sequence). The CDR3 is made up of 17 amino acids. The CDR3 region is CATSGVNRGLLTGELFF. For the CDR3, the DNA is TGTGCCACCAGCGGGGTGAACAGGGGACTCCTCACCGGGGAGCTGTTTTTT.

The chain has TRBV28 and TRBJ1-5; the D is unclear. Deletions cut 6 bases from V and 0 bases from J, with 12 bases between. Germline CDR1 reads MDHEN; CDR2 reads SYDVKM. The CDR3 extends over 15 amino acids. CDR3 coding DNA: TGTGCCAGCAGCTCGGACGGATATAGCAATCAGCCCCAGCATTTT. This encodes CASSSDGYSNQPQHF.

V usage is TRBV5-1 and J usage is TRBJ2-5, with D unclear. With 7 bases removed from V and 0 bases from J, the gap between germline ends came to 19 bases. CDR1 is SGHRS and CDR2 is YFSETQ in the germline V gene. The CDR3 spans 16 residues. This CDR3 is CASSVGWSPYQETQYF. The CDR3 DNA reads as TGCGCCAGCTCCGTAGGGTGGTCGCCTTACCAAGAGACCCAGTACTTC.

The rearrangement uses TRBV19 and TRBJ2-7; D gene unclear. CDR1 and CDR2 (germline): LNHDA, SQIVND (reference sequence). Trimming removed 10 bases at V and 2 bases at J, with 18 bases between. The CDR3 runs 14 residues. The CDR3 is CATTDQHSAYEQYF. CDR3 nucleotide sequence: TGTGCCACGACTGACCAGCACAGTGCCTACGAGCAGTACTTC.

This clone is a singleton in its sample. The V gene is TRBV15, the J gene TRBJ2-3; perhaps D is TRBD1 or TRBD2 (5 bases each). Deletions cut 1 base from V and 4 bases from J, with 15 bases between. This CDR3 spans 16 amino acids. Per the germline V gene, CDR1 is LNHNV and CDR2 is YYDKDF (reference sequence). CDR3 protein: CATSRAAGDGADTQYF. The CDR3 region has the DNA TGTGCCACCAGCAGAGCTGCCGGGGACGGGGCAGATACGCAGTATTTT.

The rearrangement joins TRBV7-9 to TRBJ1-5; D may be TRBD1 (5 bases). Germline V lookup: CDR1 SEHNR, CDR2 FQNEAQ (reference sequence). This CDR3 is 16 amino acids long. V lost 5 bases and J lost 4, with 18 bases in between. The CDR3 sequence is CASSQDWGEQNQPQHF. As DNA, the CDR3 is TGTGCCAGCAGCCAAGATTGGGGGGAACAAAATCAGCCCCAGCATTTT. The variable domain in full, completed from reference TRBV7-9 and TRBJ1-5, reads DTGVSQNPRHKITKRGQNVTFRCDPISEHNRLYWYRQTLGQGPEFLTYFQNEAQLEKSRLLSDRFSAERPKGSFSTLEIQRTEQGDSAMYLCASSQDWGEQNQPQHFGDGTRLSIL.

This clone was seen a few times. The chain recombines TRBV6-5 with TRBJ2-3; D might be TRBD1 or TRBD2, each matching 5 bases. Trimming shortened V by 4 bases and J by 1 base, and 15 bases separated the two germline ends. The CDR3 runs to 16 residues. The V gene's germline CDR1 is MNHEY and CDR2 SVGAGI. The CDR3 loop reads CASSSLAGDGTDTQYF. The CDR3 DNA is TGTGCCAGCAGTTCCCTGGCTGGGGACGGCACAGATACGCAGTATTTT.

V gene TRBV27 combines with J gene TRBJ1-2, with 8 positions matching TRBD1. CDR3 length equals 15 residues. Germline V lookup: CDR1 MNHEY, CDR2 SMNVEV (reference sequence). J lost 1 base, V lost 7 bases, and 8 bases had no gene match. This CDR3 is CASILSGQGNYGYTF. The CDR3 DNA sequence: TGTGCCAGCATCCTATCCGGACAGGGTAACTATGGCTACACCTTC.

The chain joins TRBV27 to TRBJ1-1; D may be TRBD1 (5 bases). The CDR3 has 13 amino acids. The V gene's germline CDR1 is MNHEY and CDR2 SMNVEV (reference sequence). Deletions cut 2 bases from V and 8 bases from J, with 12 bases between. CDR3 residues: CASSLGGTTEAFF. CDR3 DNA: TGTGCCAGCAGTTTAGGGGGGACTACAGAAGCTTTCTTT.

This clone was detected many times. This rearrangement joins TRBV2 to TRBJ2-7, with 13 bases aligning to TRBD2. This CDR3 has 14 residues. Trimming cost V 7 bases and J 4 bases; bases outside gene matches: 4. Germline V gene data show CDR1 as SNHLY and CDR2 as FYNNEI. DNA of the CDR3: TGTGCCAGCAAAGGGACTAGCGGGACGTACGAGCAGTACTTC. Translated: CASKGTSGTYEQYF.

This clone was seen a handful of times. This chain joins TRBV16 and TRBJ1-1; D is undetermined. With 5 bases removed from V and 4 bases from J, the gap between germline ends came to 14 bases. Looked up from germline, CDR1 is KGHSY and CDR2 is FQNENV. The CDR3 contains 14 residues. CDR3 DNA sequence: TGTGCCAGCAGCGGTGGTGGGCGGGGCACTGAAGCTTTCTTT. Amino acid sequence: CASSGGGRGTEAFF.

The chain recombines TRBV5-1 with TRBJ2-5; 11 bases align to TRBD2. TRBJ2-7 explains the end of the DNA better; the J call may be wrong. From germline, CDR1 is SGHRS and CDR2 YFSETQ. The CDR3 totals 14 residues. The CDR3 DNA follows: TGCGCCAGCAGCTATAGCGGGAGGGTCTTCGAGCAGTACTTC. It is translated as CASSYSGRVFEQYF.

The chain has TRBV27 and TRBJ2-7; TRBD2 is a possible D gene (6 bases). Trimming stripped 2 bases from V and 2 bases from J, with 7 bases between. The length of the CDR3 is 13 residues. The V gene's germline CDR1 is MNHEY and CDR2 SMNVEV (reference sequence). CDR3 coding DNA: TGTGCCAGCAGTTTAGCGGGAACCTACGAGCAGTACTTC. Its protein product is CASSLAGTYEQYF.

The V call is TRBV7-9, the J call TRBJ1-1; the D is unclear. Germline V CDR1 and CDR2: SEHNR, FQNEAQ (reference sequence). CDR3 size: 13 residues. V lost 3 bases to trimming and J lost 6 bases, with 11 bases between them. DNA for the CDR3: TGTGCCAGCAGCTTCGAACAAAGGGCTGAAGCTTTCTTT. Translating gives CASSFEQRAEAFF.